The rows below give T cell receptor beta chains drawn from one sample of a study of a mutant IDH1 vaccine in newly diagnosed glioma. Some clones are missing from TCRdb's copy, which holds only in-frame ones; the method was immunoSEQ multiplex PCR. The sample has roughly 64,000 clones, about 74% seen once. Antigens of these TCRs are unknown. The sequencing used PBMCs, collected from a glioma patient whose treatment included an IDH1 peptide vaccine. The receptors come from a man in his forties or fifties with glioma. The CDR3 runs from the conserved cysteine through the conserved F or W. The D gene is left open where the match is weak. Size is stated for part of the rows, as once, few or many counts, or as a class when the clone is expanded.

CDR3 DNA: TGTGCCAGTAGTATCGTCAGGGGAGCGAACACTGAAGCTTTCTTT
CDR3 protein: CASSIVRGANTEAFF
V gene: TRBV19
D gene: NA
J gene: TRBJ1-1
clone size: NA
CDR3 length: 15

CDR3 DNA: TGTGCCACCAGCAGAGATACGGACTATGGCTACACCTTC
CDR3 protein: CATSRDTDYGYTF
V gene: TRBV15
D gene: NA
J gene: TRBJ1-2
clone size: NA
CDR3 length: 13

CDR3 DNA: TGTGCCAGCAGTCGCGGGGAAAAACTGTTTTTT
CDR3 protein: CASSRGEKLFF
V gene: TRBV2
D gene: NA
J gene: TRBJ1-4
clone size: NA
CDR3 length: 11

CDR3 DNA: TGTGCCAGCAGTTTATCTCACAAGGGCCATGGCTACACCTTC
CDR3 protein: CASSLSHKGHGYTF
V gene: TRBV27
D gene: NA
J gene: TRBJ1-2
clone size: few
CDR3 length: 14

CDR3 DNA: TGCGCCAGCAGCCAAGTCATCGACACTGAAGCTTTCTTT
CDR3 protein: CASSQVIDTEAFF
V gene: TRBV4-1
D gene: NA
J gene: TRBJ1-1
clone size: NA
CDR3 length: 13

CDR3 DNA: TGTGCCAGCCGGGCGGGTCCCTACGAGCAGTACTTC
CDR3 protein: CASRAGPYEQYF
V gene: TRBV7-8
D gene: NA
J gene: TRBJ2-7
clone size: few
CDR3 length: 12

CDR3 DNA: TGTGCCAGCAAGGGACCGGCTTGGGGGGATGAGCAGTTCTTC
CDR3 protein: CASKGPAWGDEQFF
V gene: TRBV6-1
D gene: NA
J gene: TRBJ2-1
clone size: NA
CDR3 length: 14

CDR3 DNA: TGTGCCTGGAGTGTGAATTCGAACACTGAAGCTTTCTTT
CDR3 protein: CAWSVNSNTEAFF
V gene: TRBV30
D gene: NA
J gene: TRBJ1-1
clone size: few
CDR3 length: 13

CDR3 DNA: TGTGCCATCAGTGCGGCAGAGATGAACACTGAAGCTTTCTTT
CDR3 protein: CAISAAEMNTEAFF
V gene: TRBV10-3
D gene: NA
J gene: TRBJ1-1
clone size: NA
CDR3 length: 14

CDR3 DNA: TGCAGTGCTAGAGACAGGGAGCAGTTCTTC
CDR3 protein: CSARDREQFF
V gene: TRBV20-1
D gene: NA
J gene: TRBJ2-1
clone size: few
CDR3 length: 10

CDR3 DNA: TGTGCCAGCAGCTTTGTCCTGACGGACAGGGGGAACACCGGGGAGCTGTTTTTT
CDR3 protein: CASSFVLTDRGNTGELFF
V gene: TRBV7-8
D gene: TRBD1
J gene: TRBJ2-2
clone size: few
CDR3 length: 18

CDR3 DNA: TGTGCCAGCAGCCAAGAGGACAGGGGCTTCTACGAGCAGTACTTC
CDR3 protein: CASSQEDRGFYEQYF
V gene: TRBV4-2
D gene: TRBD1
J gene: TRBJ2-7
clone size: NA
CDR3 length: 15

CDR3 DNA: TGTGCCTGGTCCCGGGCAGGGGGGGTCGGGGAGCTGTTTTTT
CDR3 protein: CAWSRAGGVGELFF
V gene: TRBV30
D gene: NA
J gene: TRBJ2-2
clone size: few
CDR3 length: 14

CDR3 DNA: TGTGCCAGCAGCTGGGACAGGGGAGGTGAGCAGTTCTTC
CDR3 protein: CASSWDRGGEQFF
V gene: TRBV7-2
D gene: TRBD1
J gene: TRBJ2-1
clone size: NA
CDR3 length: 13

CDR3 DNA: TGTGCCAGTAAGTACAGGGAGAGATCTTCACCCCTCCACTTT
CDR3 protein: CASKYRERSSPLHF
V gene: TRBV19
D gene: NA
J gene: TRBJ1-6
clone size: NA
CDR3 length: 14

CDR3 DNA: TGTGCCACCAGCAGTCGACAATACAATGAGCAGTTCTTC
CDR3 protein: CATSSRQYNEQFF
V gene: TRBV15
D gene: NA
J gene: TRBJ2-1
clone size: once
CDR3 length: 13

CDR3 DNA: TGTGCCATCAGTGAGGGTAGGGGTGAGACCCAGTACTTC
CDR3 protein: CAISEGRGETQYF
V gene: TRBV10-3
D gene: NA
J gene: TRBJ2-5
clone size: once
CDR3 length: 13

CDR3 DNA: TGTGCCAGCGGGCAGTTAAAAGGGGAGCTGTTTTTT
CDR3 protein: CASGQLKGELFF
V gene: TRBV11-1
D gene: NA
J gene: TRBJ2-2
clone size: NA
CDR3 length: 12

CDR3 DNA: TGTGCCTGGAACCCCGGGGGCGCTGGAAACACCATATATTTT
CDR3 protein: CAWNPGGAGNTIYF
V gene: TRBV30
D gene: NA
J gene: TRBJ1-3
clone size: NA
CDR3 length: 14

CDR3 DNA: TGTGCCAGCAGCTTAGAGGGAGTAGCAGGAGATACGCAGTATTTT
CDR3 protein: CASSLEGVAGDTQYF
V gene: TRBV7-2
D gene: NA
J gene: TRBJ2-3
clone size: NA
CDR3 length: 15

CDR3 DNA: TGTGCAGGGGGGAGCGGACAGGGGGCGGGCGAGCAGTACTTC
CDR3 protein: CAGGSGQGAGEQYF
V gene: TRBV2
D gene: TRBD1
J gene: TRBJ2-7
clone size: NA
CDR3 length: 14

CDR3 DNA: TGTGCCAGCAGTCGGGCAGGCGAGGATGAGCAGTTCTTC
CDR3 protein: CASSRAGEDEQFF
V gene: TRBV6-5
D gene: NA
J gene: TRBJ2-1
clone size: few
CDR3 length: 13

CDR3 DNA: TGCGCCAGCAGCCACCGGGACAGGGGATACACCGGGGAGCTGTTTTTT
CDR3 protein: CASSHRDRGYTGELFF
V gene: TRBV4-1
D gene: TRBD1
J gene: TRBJ2-2
clone size: few
CDR3 length: 16

CDR3 DNA: TGTGCCAGCAGCTTAAGGGAAGGCACTGAAGCTTTCTTT
CDR3 protein: CASSLREGTEAFF
V gene: TRBV13
D gene: NA
J gene: TRBJ1-1
clone size: NA
CDR3 length: 13

CDR3 DNA: TGTGCCAGCAGACTAGGGAGCTCCTACGAGCAGTACTTC
CDR3 protein: CASRLGSSYEQYF
V gene: TRBV7-9
D gene: NA
J gene: TRBJ2-7
clone size: NA
CDR3 length: 13

CDR3 DNA: TGTGCCTGGAGTGGGGGGGAGGGATACCAGCCCCAGCATTTT
CDR3 protein: CAWSGGEGYQPQHF
V gene: TRBV30
D gene: NA
J gene: TRBJ1-5
clone size: NA
CDR3 length: 14

CDR3 DNA: TGTGCCAGTAGTATTGCGGGGAACCAAGAGACCCAGTACTTC
CDR3 protein: CASSIAGNQETQYF
V gene: TRBV19
D gene: NA
J gene: TRBJ2-5
clone size: NA
CDR3 length: 14

CDR3 DNA: TGCAGCGTTGGGGGCGCAGTCGACGAGCAGTACTTC
CDR3 protein: CSVGGAVDEQYF
V gene: TRBV29-1
D gene: NA
J gene: TRBJ2-7
clone size: medium-sized
CDR3 length: 12

CDR3 DNA: TGTGCCAGCAGCACCCCAGGGTCTGGGGCCAACGTCCTGACTTTC
CDR3 protein: CASSTPGSGANVLTF
V gene: TRBV7-3
D gene: NA
J gene: TRBJ2-6
clone size: NA
CDR3 length: 15

CDR3 DNA: TGTGCCAGCAGCCAAGATAGTAGCGGGGGGGCTGATGAGCAGTTCTTC
CDR3 protein: CASSQDSSGGADEQFF
V gene: TRBV4-2
D gene: TRBD2
J gene: TRBJ2-1
clone size: many
CDR3 length: 16

CDR3 DNA: TGTGCCTGGCACCTCGAGAGACGGAATGGCTACACCTTC
CDR3 protein: CAWHLERRNGYTF
V gene: TRBV30
D gene: NA
J gene: TRBJ1-2
clone size: few
CDR3 length: 13

CDR3 DNA: TGTGCCAGCAGCTCGACCGGGACAGTAATGAACACTGAAGCTTTCTTT
CDR3 protein: CASSSTGTVMNTEAFF
V gene: TRBV11-2
D gene: TRBD1
J gene: TRBJ1-1
clone size: NA
CDR3 length: 16

CDR3 DNA: TGTGCCAGCAGTGTTAGCAGGACCTCCACAGATACGCAGTATTTT
CDR3 protein: CASSVSRTSTDTQYF
V gene: TRBV6-1
D gene: NA
J gene: TRBJ2-3
clone size: NA
CDR3 length: 15

CDR3 DNA: TGTGCCAGCAGGTCCCGGACAGGGCATCAGCCCCAGCATTTT
CDR3 protein: CASRSRTGHQPQHF
V gene: TRBV6-5
D gene: TRBD1
J gene: TRBJ1-5
clone size: few
CDR3 length: 14

CDR3 DNA: TGTGCCAGCAGTGGCGGGGTCAGCAATCAGCCCCAGCATTTT
CDR3 protein: CASSGGVSNQPQHF
V gene: TRBV2
D gene: NA
J gene: TRBJ1-5
clone size: NA
CDR3 length: 14

CDR3 DNA: TGTGCCAGCAGCCGATACAGCGGGGTGGCTGAAGCTTTCTTT
CDR3 protein: CASSRYSGVAEAFF
V gene: TRBV5-6
D gene: NA
J gene: TRBJ1-1
clone size: NA
CDR3 length: 14

CDR3 DNA: TGTGCCAGCAGCCCCAGGGTAACGGGCAATCAGCCCCAGCATTTT
CDR3 protein: CASSPRVTGNQPQHF
V gene: TRBV28
D gene: NA
J gene: TRBJ1-5
clone size: few
CDR3 length: 15

CDR3 DNA: TGTGCCTCTAATCCCAGACACTCTGGGGCCAACGTCCTGACTTTC
CDR3 protein: CASNPRHSGANVLTF
V gene: TRBV2
D gene: NA
J gene: TRBJ2-6
clone size: NA
CDR3 length: 15

CDR3 DNA: TGTGCCAGCAGCCATTCCAGGAACACTGAAGCTTTCTTT
CDR3 protein: CASSHSRNTEAFF
V gene: TRBV5-6
D gene: NA
J gene: TRBJ1-1
clone size: NA
CDR3 length: 13

CDR3 DNA: TGTGCCAGCAGCTTGGGGCTGGCTAATGAAAAACTGTTTTTT
CDR3 protein: CASSLGLANEKLFF
V gene: TRBV5-6
D gene: NA
J gene: TRBJ1-4
clone size: few
CDR3 length: 14

CDR3 DNA: TGTGCCAGCAGCGTAATAGATCGGGGTGAAGCTTTCTTT
CDR3 protein: CASSVIDRGEAFF
V gene: TRBV9
D gene: NA
J gene: TRBJ1-1
clone size: NA
CDR3 length: 13

CDR3 DNA: TGTGCCACCAGCAGAGACACAGGGGTGGTAAGATTGATCTTC
CDR3 protein: CATSRDTGVVRLIF
V gene: TRBV15
D gene: TRBD1
J gene: TRBJ2-1
clone size: NA
CDR3 length: 14

CDR3 DNA: TGCGCCAGCTGCCGGGACGGGACGAACACTGAAGCTTTCTTT
CDR3 protein: CASCRDGTNTEAFF
V gene: TRBV10-2
D gene: NA
J gene: TRBJ1-1
clone size: NA
CDR3 length: 14

CDR3 DNA: TGTGCCTGGACGGCGGGGCGAGACACTGAAGCTTTCTTT
CDR3 protein: CAWTAGRDTEAFF
V gene: TRBV30
D gene: NA
J gene: TRBJ1-1
clone size: NA
CDR3 length: 13

CDR3 DNA: TGCGCCAGCAGCGGGGCAGGGGTAAACACCGGGGAGCTGTTTTTT
CDR3 protein: CASSGAGVNTGELFF
V gene: TRBV5-1
D gene: NA
J gene: TRBJ2-2
clone size: NA
CDR3 length: 15

CDR3 DNA: TGTGCCAGCTCACCCCCGCGGGACCAGGGGGAAAAACTGTTTTTT
CDR3 protein: CASSPPRDQGEKLFF
V gene: TRBV18
D gene: NA
J gene: TRBJ1-4
clone size: NA
CDR3 length: 15

CDR3 DNA: TGCGCCAGCAGCTTGGCGGGGAACACCGGGGAGCTGTTTTTT
CDR3 protein: CASSLAGNTGELFF
V gene: TRBV5-1
D gene: NA
J gene: TRBJ2-2
clone size: few
CDR3 length: 14

CDR3 DNA: TGTGCCAGCAGCGTAGGAGCGACAGGAATTGTCTACGAGCAGTACTTC
CDR3 protein: CASSVGATGIVYEQYF
V gene: TRBV9
D gene: NA
J gene: TRBJ2-7
clone size: NA
CDR3 length: 16

CDR3 DNA: TGTGCCAGCAGACCCCTGGTCAGGGAGGATGAAAAACTGTTTTTT
CDR3 protein: CASRPLVREDEKLFF
V gene: TRBV6-1
D gene: NA
J gene: TRBJ1-4
clone size: medium-sized
CDR3 length: 15

CDR3 DNA: TGTGCCAGCAGCCAACCACCCGTAAGGGACAGGGCGAACACCGGGGAGCTGTTTTTT
CDR3 protein: CASSQPPVRDRANTGELFF
V gene: TRBV14
D gene: TRBD1
J gene: TRBJ2-2
clone size: NA
CDR3 length: 19

CDR3 DNA: TGTGCCAGCACAAGGGGGAACAGGGCTAATTCACCCCTCCACTTT
CDR3 protein: CASTRGNRANSPLHF
V gene: TRBV6-5
D gene: NA
J gene: TRBJ1-6
clone size: NA
CDR3 length: 15

CDR3 DNA: TGTGCCAGCAGCCCCCGGTTAGGCGGGGATAATTCACCCCTCCACTTT
CDR3 protein: CASSPRLGGDNSPLHF
V gene: TRBV5-4
D gene: NA
J gene: TRBJ1-6
clone size: NA
CDR3 length: 16

CDR3 DNA: TGTGCCAGCAGCCCCCGGGACTTGAACGGGGAGACCCAGTACTTC
CDR3 protein: CASSPRDLNGETQYF
V gene: TRBV9
D gene: NA
J gene: TRBJ2-5
clone size: medium-sized
CDR3 length: 15

CDR3 DNA: TGTGCCATCAGACCCGGGACGGGCGATAACGAGCAGTACTTC
CDR3 protein: CAIRPGTGDNEQYF
V gene: TRBV10-3
D gene: NA
J gene: TRBJ2-7
clone size: NA
CDR3 length: 14